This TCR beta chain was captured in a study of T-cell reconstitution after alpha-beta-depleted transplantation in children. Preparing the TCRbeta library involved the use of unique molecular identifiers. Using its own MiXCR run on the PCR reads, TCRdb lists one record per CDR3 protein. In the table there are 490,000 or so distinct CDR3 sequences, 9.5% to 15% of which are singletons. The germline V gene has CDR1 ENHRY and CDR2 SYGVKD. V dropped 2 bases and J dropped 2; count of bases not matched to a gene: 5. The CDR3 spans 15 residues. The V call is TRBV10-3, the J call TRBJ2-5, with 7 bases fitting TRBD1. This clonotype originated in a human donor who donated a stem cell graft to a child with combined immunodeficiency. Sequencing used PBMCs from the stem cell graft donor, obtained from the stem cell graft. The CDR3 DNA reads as TGTGCCATCAGTGAGGCTGACAGGGCTCAAGAGACCCAGTACTTC. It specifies CAISEADRAQETQYF.